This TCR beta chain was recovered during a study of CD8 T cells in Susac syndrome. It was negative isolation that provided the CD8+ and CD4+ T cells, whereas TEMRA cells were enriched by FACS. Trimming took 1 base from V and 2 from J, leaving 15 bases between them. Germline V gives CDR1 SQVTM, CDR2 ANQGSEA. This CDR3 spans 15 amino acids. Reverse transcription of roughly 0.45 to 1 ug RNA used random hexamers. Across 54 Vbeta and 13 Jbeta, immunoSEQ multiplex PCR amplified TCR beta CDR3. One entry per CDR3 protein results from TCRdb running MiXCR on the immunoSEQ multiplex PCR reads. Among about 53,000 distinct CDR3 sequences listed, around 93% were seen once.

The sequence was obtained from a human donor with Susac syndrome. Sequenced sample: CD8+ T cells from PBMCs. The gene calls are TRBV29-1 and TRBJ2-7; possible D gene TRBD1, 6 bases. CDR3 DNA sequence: TGCAGCGTTGAAGGGGCGAGGGGGTCACCCTACGAGCAGTACTTC. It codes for CSVEGARGSPYEQYF.